Following are 32 T cell receptor beta chains from one sample sequenced in a study of blood T cell repertoires in COVID-19. The data were produced by immunoSEQ multiplex PCR, yet TCRdb's version contains in-frame clones alone and is incomplete. The table lists more than 95,000 clones, about 90% of them singletons. The sample was peripheral blood. Receptors originate from a man aged 50-59 years with acute or convalescent COVID-19.

This chain uses TRBV18 with TRBJ2-2; TRBD1 matches 8 bases. CDR1 is KGHSH, CDR2 LQKENI, per germline. With 1 base clipped from V and 4 bases from J, the junction kept 2 bases outside the gene matches. The CDR3 consists of 15 residues. CDR3 in DNA: TGTGCCAGCTCACCACGGACAGGGACCACCGGGGAGCTGTTTTTT. It yields the protein CASSPRTGTTGELFF.

The genes are TRBV30 and TRBJ1-4, with a tentative D call TRBD1 (6 bases). Germline CDR1 and CDR2: GTSNPN and SVGIG (reference sequence). The length of the CDR3 is 14 residues. V was trimmed by 6 bases and J by 4 bases, leaving 15 bases between them. Here the CDR3 DNA reads TGTGCCTGCATACCCCGGGACAATAATGAAAAACTGTTTTTT. It is translated as CACIPRDNNEKLFF.

The V and J genes are TRBV15 and TRBJ1-5, with no clear D. This CDR3 has 15 residues. The V end lost 5 bases, the J end lost 7 bases, and 18 bases lay between the germline ends. CDR1 and CDR2 (germline): LNHNV, YYDKDF (reference sequence). The CDR3 sequence is CATSAHAGGGQPQHF. In DNA form, the CDR3 reads TGTGCCACCAGCGCTCATGCAGGTGGTGGGCAGCCCCAGCATTTT.

The J gene is TRBJ2-5, the V gene TRBV11-2; D not resolved. Trimming left V 3 bases short and J 2 bases short, with 4 bases between. Per germline, CDR1 SGHAT and CDR2 FQNNGV. The CDR3 has 12 amino acids. CDR3 sequence: CASSLLQETQYF. The CDR3 nucleotides read TGTGCCAGCAGCTTGCTACAAGAGACCCAGTACTTC. Combining the CDR3 with reference TRBV11-2 and TRBJ2-5 gives the whole variable domain EAGVAQSPRYKIIEKRQSVAFWCNPISGHATLYWYQQILGQGPKLLIQFQNNGVVDDSQLPKDRFSAERLKGVDSTLKIQPAKLEDSAVYLCASSLLQETQYFGPGTRLLVL.

The V and J genes are TRBV7-9 and TRBJ2-1; 8 positions agree with TRBD2. Germline trimming cut 3 bases from V and 7 bases from J; bases unmatched to any gene: 5. This CDR3 has 14 residues. Germline V gene sequence: CDR1 SEHNR, CDR2 FQNEAQ (reference sequence). The CDR3 here is CASSFSGVANEQFF. The CDR3 coding sequence is TGTGCCAGCAGCTTTAGCGGGGTAGCAAATGAGCAGTTCTTC.

The chain is built from TRBV3-1 (or the pseudogene TRBV3-2) and TRBJ2-7; D ambiguous. Germline V gene lookup returns CDR1 LGHDT and CDR2 YNNKEL (reference sequence). The V end lost 0 bases, the J end lost 4 bases, and 13 bases lay between the germline ends. The CDR3 loop spans 15 amino acids. CDR3 DNA sequence: TGTGCCAGCAGCCAAGATAATCGTCCTAAATACGAGCAGTACTTC. It is translated as CASSQDNRPKYEQYF.

This CDR3 is CASSMGQAQETQYF. CDR3 bases: TGTGCCAGCAGCATGGGACAGGCGCAAGAGACCCAGTACTTC. The gene calls are TRBV6-1 and TRBJ2-5, with 8 nucleotides matching TRBD1. Per the germline V gene, CDR1 is MNHNS and CDR2 is SASEGT. This CDR3 has 14 amino acids. Trimming removed 6 bases from V and 2 bases from J; junction bases left unmatched: 5.

The rearrangement joins TRBV7-2 to TRBJ2-7, with 11 nucleotides matching TRBD2. CDR3 length: 15 residues. The trim removed 1 base at V and 3 bases at J, leaving 2 bases unmatched. Germline V gene lookup returns CDR1 SGHTA and CDR2 FQGNSA. CDR3 sequence reads: CASSLVGTSGYEQYF. DNA of the CDR3: TGTGCCAGCAGCTTAGTTGGGACTAGCGGCTACGAGCAGTACTTC.

The V gene is TRBV5-1, the J gene TRBJ2-2; 7 bases line up with TRBD1. This CDR3 is built from 13 residues. J gave up 6 bases and V 2 bases, and 1 base lay outside the gene matches. The germline V gene encodes CDR1 SGHRS and CDR2 YFSETQ. The CDR3: CASSFTGAGELFF. The CDR3 bases are TGCGCCAGCAGCTTTACAGGGGCCGGGGAGCTGTTTTTT.

This chain links TRBV4-1 with TRBJ2-4; D unresolved. Trimming left V 1 base short and J 1 base short, with 5 bases between. This CDR3 has 14 residues. Germline V gives CDR1 MGHRA, CDR2 YSYEKL. The chain's CDR3 is CASSQGPAKNIQYF. The CDR3 coding sequence is TGCGCCAGCAGCCAAGGGCCGGCCAAAAACATTCAGTACTTC.

The chain links TRBV3-1 (or the pseudogene TRBV3-2) to TRBJ1-1; 7 nucleotides align to TRBD1. After removal of 6 bases from V and 1 base from J, the junction contained 5 bases not matched to a gene. This CDR3 is 14 amino acids long. Germline V lookup: CDR1 LGHDT, CDR2 YNNKEL (reference sequence). The CDR3 reads CASRRQGTNTEAFF. Here the CDR3 DNA reads TGTGCCAGCAGGCGACAGGGCACGAACACTGAAGCTTTCTTT.

The rearrangement links TRBV2 to TRBJ2-1; TRBD2 matches at 8 bases. Germline V lookup: CDR1 SNHLY, CDR2 FYNNEI. The CDR3 length is 14 residues. J was trimmed by 0 bases and V by 7 bases; bases with no gene match: 2. Written as DNA, the CDR3 is TGTGCCAGCATAGCGGGGATCTCCTACAATGAGCAGTTCTTC. Translation: CASIAGISYNEQFF.

This rearrangement joins TRBV9 to TRBJ2-3; 9 bases line up with TRBD2. Looked up from germline, CDR1 is SGDLS and CDR2 is YYNGEE. The CDR3 contains 15 residues. With 3 bases clipped from V and 0 bases from J, the junction kept 2 bases outside the gene matches. CDR3 sequence: CASSASGISTDTQYF. The CDR3 DNA sequence: TGTGCCAGCAGCGCTAGCGGGATCAGCACAGATACGCAGTATTTT. Combining the CDR3 with reference TRBV9 and TRBJ2-3 gives the whole variable domain DSGVTQTPKHLITATGQRVTLRCSPRSGDLSVYWYQQSLDQGLQFLIQYYNGEERAKGNILERFSAQQFPDLHSELNLSSLELGDSALYFCASSASGISTDTQYFGPGTRLTVL.

The V call is TRBV15, the J call TRBJ2-7; maybe TRBD2 (6 bases). Trimming left V 5 bases short and J 3 bases short, with 23 bases between. The length of the CDR3 is 17 residues. CDR1 and CDR2 from the germline V gene are LNHNV and YYDKDF (reference sequence). The CDR3 sequence: CATSGLPGERVDYEQYF. CDR3 coding DNA: TGTGCCACCAGCGGCTTACCGGGAGAACGAGTCGACTACGAGCAGTACTTC. The full variable domain, in which reference TRBV15 and TRBJ2-7 provide the parts outside the CDR3, is DAMVIQNPRYQVTQFGKPVTLSCSQTLNHNVMYWYQQKSSQAPKLLFHYYDKDFNNEADTPDNFQSRRPNTSFCFLDIRSPGLGDTAMYLCATSGLPGERVDYEQYFGPGTRLTVT.

The chain employs TRBV30 and TRBJ2-7; no clear D gene. The CDR3 consists of 14 residues. Trimming left V 1 base short and J 2 bases short, with 12 bases between. Germline V gene lookup returns CDR1 GTSNPN and CDR2 SVGIG (reference sequence). The CDR3 reads CAWSAMQFPYEQYF. The CDR3 coding sequence is TGTGCCTGGAGTGCAATGCAGTTTCCCTACGAGCAGTACTTC.

V usage is TRBV25-1 and J usage is TRBJ2-2; TRBD2 matches at 8 bases. V lost 2 bases and J lost 3; bases outside the gene matches: 11. Germline assignment: CDR1 MGHDK and CDR2 SYGVNS. CDR3 length equals 18 residues. CDR3 region: CASSEHGSGKRDTGELFF. The DNA of the CDR3 is TGTGCCAGCAGTGAACATGGTAGCGGGAAAAGGGACACCGGGGAGCTGTTTTTT.

The gene calls are TRBV3-1 (or the pseudogene TRBV3-2) and TRBJ1-3; 7 positions match TRBD1. Trimming at V came to 1 base and at J to 2 bases, leaving 2 bases not matched to a gene. CDR1 and CDR2 (germline): LGHDT, YNNKEL (reference sequence). The CDR3 totals 15 residues. CDR3 bases: TGTGCCAGCAGCCAAGGGACAGGCCCTGGAAACACCATATATTTT. This translates into CASSQGTGPGNTIYF.

This chain connects TRBV9 to TRBJ1-2; 8 bases are a match to TRBD1. The V gene end was trimmed by 2 bases and the J gene end by 7 bases; junction bases not matched to a gene: 13. This CDR3 has 16 residues. CDR1 and CDR2 from the germline V gene are SGDLS and YYNGEE. The CDR3 sequence: CASSVEVTGGESGYTF. The CDR3 coding sequence is TGTGCCAGCAGCGTGGAGGTTACAGGGGGAGAGAGTGGCTACACCTTC. Full variable domain (remainder filled in from reference TRBV9 and TRBJ1-2): DSGVTQTPKHLITATGQRVTLRCSPRSGDLSVYWYQQSLDQGLQFLIQYYNGEERAKGNILERFSAQQFPDLHSELNLSSLELGDSALYFCASSVEVTGGESGYTFGSGTRLTVV.

This clone was detected only once. The V gene is TRBV6-5, the J gene TRBJ2-3, with a tentative D call TRBD2 (6 bases). Trimming left V 2 bases short and J 3 bases short, with 9 bases between. The CDR3 loop spans 14 amino acids. Germline V CDR1 and CDR2: MNHEY, SVGAGI. CDR3: CASSYIGTTDTQYF. CDR3 DNA sequence: TGTGCCAGCAGTTACATCGGGACTACAGATACGCAGTATTTT.

The chain has TRBV4-1 and TRBJ2-1; D is unresolved. From germline, CDR1 is MGHRA and CDR2 YSYEKL. This CDR3 has 12 residues. Trimming stripped 0 bases from V and 8 bases from J, with 5 bases between. The CDR3 DNA sequence: TGCGCCAGCAGCCAAGACGAGTATGAGCAGTTCTTC. This gives the protein CASSQDEYEQFF.

The chain recombines TRBV2 with TRBJ2-3, with D possibly TRBD1 on 5 matching bases. This CDR3 spans 13 amino acids. V was clipped by 6 bases and J by 3 bases, with 10 bases between them. CDR1 and CDR2 from the germline V gene are SNHLY and FYNNEI. This CDR3 is CASRLGQTDTQYF. CDR3 sequence (DNA): TGTGCCAGCAGACTGGGGCAAACAGATACGCAGTATTTT.

This clone was observed once. This chain uses TRBV29-1 with TRBJ2-7; 10 positions agree with TRBD1. Germline trimming cut 8 bases from V and 5 bases from J; bases unmatched to any gene: 6. Germline CDR1 and CDR2: SQVTM and ANQGSEA. The CDR3 spans 12 residues. The DNA for the CDR3 is TGCAGCATCATGACAGGGGGCAACGAGCAGTACTTC. Residues: CSIMTGGNEQYF.

The V gene is TRBV7-9, the J gene TRBJ2-1; D possibly corresponds to TRBD2 (5 bases). V shed 2 bases and J shed 8 bases, with 16 bases lying between them. The CDR3 extends over 15 amino acids. Germline CDR1 reads SEHNR; CDR2 reads FQNEAQ (reference sequence). The CDR3 sequence: CASSLIRVAGDEQFF. The CDR3 DNA is TGTGCCAGCAGCTTAATTAGGGTCGCGGGCGATGAGCAGTTCTTC.

This rearrangement joins TRBV7-9 to TRBJ2-1, with 7 bases fitting TRBD1. CDR3 length equals 16 residues. V gave up 2 bases and J gave up 3 bases; unmatched junction bases: 7. Germline-derived CDR1 and CDR2 are SEHNR and FQNEAQ (reference sequence). The CDR3 DNA reads as TGTGCCAGCAGCTTATTTGGGACAGCAGTCTACAATGAGCAGTTCTTC. Protein sequence: CASSLFGTAVYNEQFF.

The chain has TRBV2 and TRBJ2-5; 10 bases align to TRBD2. V was pared by 6 bases and J by 7 bases, with 5 bases of the junction left unmatched. This CDR3 is 13 amino acids long. The germline V gene encodes CDR1 SNHLY and CDR2 FYNNEI. The CDR3 loop reads CASRSTSGVTQYF. The CDR3, as DNA: TGTGCCAGCAGATCAACTAGCGGGGTGACCCAGTACTTC.

The chain joins TRBV5-1 to TRBJ1-1; 8 nucleotides align to TRBD1. The CDR3 has 16 residues. V was pared by 0 bases and J by 6 bases, with 10 bases of the junction left unmatched. CDR1 and CDR2 from the germline V gene are SGHRS and YFSETQ. The CDR3 spells CASSLGTGNSFAEAFF. Written as DNA, the CDR3 is TGCGCCAGCAGCTTGGGGACAGGGAATTCATTCGCTGAAGCTTTCTTT.

The V call is TRBV6-5, the J call TRBJ2-1; 12 bases map to TRBD1. CDR3 length: 14 amino acids. Germline loops: CDR1 MNHEY, CDR2 SVGAGI. V was clipped by 6 bases and J by 8 bases; unmatched bases: 5. The CDR3: CASRGQGAKDEQFF. In DNA form, the CDR3 reads TGTGCCAGCAGGGGACAGGGGGCGAAGGATGAGCAGTTCTTC.

The chain joins TRBV27 to TRBJ2-7; 9 positions match TRBD1. Germline CDR1 MNHEY, CDR2 SMNVEV (reference sequence). The CDR3 loop spans 14 amino acids. J gave up 5 bases and V 8 bases, and 10 bases lay outside the gene matches. For the CDR3, the DNA is TGTGCCAGCCGACCGGGACAGGGATTTCACGAGCAGTACTTC. This translates into CASRPGQGFHEQYF.

The chain combines TRBV11-3 with TRBJ2-3; 11 bases are shared with TRBD2. The trim removed 4 bases at V and 9 bases at J, leaving 15 bases unmatched. The germline gives CDR1 SGHNT, CDR2 YENEEA. The CDR3 is 17 residues long. The CDR3 sequence: CASSSRARLAGLETQYF. The CDR3 DNA sequence: TGTGCCAGCAGCTCGAGAGCCCGACTAGCGGGATTGGAGACGCAGTATTTT. Full variable domain (missing parts from reference TRBV11-3 and TRBJ2-3): EAGVVQSPRYKIIEKKQPVAFWCNPISGHNTLYWYLQNLGQGPELLIRYENEEAVDDSQLPKDRFSAERLKGVDSTLKIQPAELGDSAVYLCASSSRARLAGLETQYFGPGTRLTVL.

The chain links TRBV29-1 to TRBJ2-1; a possible D gene is TRBD2 (6 bases). Per the germline V gene, CDR1 is SQVTM and CDR2 is ANQGSEA. The CDR3 runs to 15 residues. V lost 4 bases and J 4 bases, leaving 17 bases between the germline ends. CDR3 DNA: TGCAGCGTTGGATCGGGTAGCGGTTATTACAATGAGCAGTTCTTC. Translated, it gives CSVGSGSGYYNEQFF.

In this sample, this clone turned up a few times. V usage is TRBV11-2 and J usage is TRBJ2-2; TRBD2 matches at 13 bases. This CDR3 is built from 16 residues. The V gene end was trimmed by 4 bases and the J gene end by 5 bases; junction bases not matched to a gene: 4. Per germline, CDR1 SGHAT and CDR2 FQNNGV. CDR3 sequence: CASSWTSGSRTGELFF. In DNA, the CDR3 is TGTGCCAGCAGCTGGACTAGCGGGAGCAGAACCGGGGAGCTGTTTTTT.

The V call is TRBV5-1, the J call TRBJ2-2, with 7 positions matching TRBD1. Looked up from germline, CDR1 is SGHRS and CDR2 is YFSETQ. V was pared by 5 bases and J by 5 bases, with 6 bases of the junction left unmatched. The CDR3 has 14 residues. CDR3 bases: TGCGCCAGCAGAACAACAGGGGTTACCGGGGAGCTGTTTTTT. This gives the protein CASRTTGVTGELFF.